This TCR beta chain was found in a study of T cell responses to AZD1222 COVID-19 vaccine. V lost 0 bases and J 7 bases, leaving 15 bases between the germline ends. CDR1 is SGHVS, CDR2 FNYEAQ, per germline. The CDR3 sequence is 15 residues long. The table came from immunoSEQ multiplex PCR; TCRdb's copy has only in-frame clones and leaves some out. Here the sample spans 150,000 to 190,000 clones, over 90% being singletons. This chain connects TRBV7-6 to TRBJ2-5, with D possibly TRBD1 on 5 matching bases. This specimen consisted of peripheral blood, obtained 28 days after the second AZD1222 dose. The clonotype originates from an adult who received the AZD1222 COVID-19 vaccine. CDR3 amino acids: CASSLAGPQRGTQYF. The DNA of the CDR3 is TGTGCCAGCAGCTTAGCCGGACCCCAAAGGGGGACCCAGTACTTC.